The 5 T cell receptor beta chains listed next were all sequenced from one sample in a study of technical replicates of blood from several donors. The data were produced by immunoSEQ multiplex PCR, yet TCRdb's version contains in-frame clones alone and is incomplete. The sample lists 91,000 or so clones, approximately 95% occurring once. The sequencing sample was made of T cells isolated from PBMCs. The receptor source for this set is a human donor in good health.

The V and J genes are TRBV2 and TRBJ2-7; tentative D call: TRBD2 (6 bases). The CDR3 sequence is 17 residues long. Germline V lookup: CDR1 SNHLY, CDR2 FYNNEI. Trimming pared 4 bases from V and 0 bases from J, leaving 19 bases between. CDR3 sequence: CASSVKAGSEISYEQYF. The CDR3 nucleotides read TGTGCCAGCAGTGTGAAGGCGGGGTCAGAAATCTCCTACGAGCAGTACTTC.

This clone has a handful of counts. The CDR3 protein is CASSQDGRVHSPLHF. CDR3 nucleotide sequence: TGCGCCAGCAGCCAAGACGGCAGGGTCCATTCACCCCTCCACTTT. The V call is TRBV4-1, the J call TRBJ1-6; tentatively, D is TRBD1 (5 bases). V lost 0 bases and J 8 bases, leaving 11 bases between the germline ends. CDR3 size: 15 residues. Germline V lookup: CDR1 MGHRA, CDR2 YSYEKL.

The J gene is TRBJ2-1, the V gene TRBV27; the match to TRBD1 covers 7 bases. V trimming: 2 bases; J trimming: 6 bases; junction bases outside the gene matches: 10. Germline V gives CDR1 MNHEY, CDR2 SMNVEV (reference sequence). The CDR3 is 16 residues long. The CDR3 sequence is CASSLIPGGGINEQFF. CDR3 DNA: TGTGCCAGCAGTTTAATCCCAGGGGGTGGTATCAATGAGCAGTTCTTC.

CDR3 sequence (DNA): TGTGCCAGCAGTTACGGGGCGTCCTCGTGGGGCTACACCTTC. This sequence encodes CASSYGASSWGYTF. The V and J genes are TRBV6-5 and TRBJ1-2, with a possible D match to TRBD1 (5 bases). Trimming pared 2 bases from V and 8 bases from J, leaving 15 bases between. From germline, CDR1 is MNHEY and CDR2 SVGAGI. This CDR3 is built from 14 residues.

V usage is TRBV10-3 and J usage is TRBJ2-3, with D possibly TRBD2 on 5 matching bases. Trimming removed 7 bases from V and 4 bases from J, with 12 bases in between. This CDR3 has 13 residues. CDR1 is ENHRY and CDR2 is SYGVKD in the germline V gene. CDR3 amino acids: CAITAGRADTQYF. CDR3 nucleotide sequence: TGTGCCATCACCGCGGGTCGGGCAGATACGCAGTATTTT.